This T cell receptor beta chain was sequenced in a study of human T cells and chemical hapten exposure. CDR3 size: 11 residues. Looked up from germline, CDR1 is SGHAT and CDR2 is FQNNGV. V was cut by 5 bases and J by 5 bases, with 7 bases left in between. Time point noted: patch test 2, 6 weeks after DPC sensitization. The treatment here: therapeutic diphenylcyclopropenone sensitization with weekly scalp DPC. Donors were 18 to 70-year-old alopecia patients suitable for DPC. As for this clonotype: Its antigen is currently unknown.

Study outcomes and limitations: Counts of expanded TCRs at PT1 were positively correlated with patch test score. TCRs at a frequency above 1 in 1000 stayed unchanged with DPC sensitization.

The library put unique molecular identifiers onto individual cDNA molecules. Each CDR3 protein gets one entry after TCRdb re-called the RACE reads with MiXCR. The repertoire holds more than 110,000 distinct CDR3 sequences, with about 12% as singletons. Sequencing was performed on whole blood, taken in connection with sensitization to the hapten diphenylcyclopropenone (DPC). V usage is TRBV11-2 and J usage is TRBJ2-7; D is unresolved. This TCR derives from a woman aged 45-60 years with alopecia areata. Some clones in this sample may be carry-over from other donors' samples. The CDR3 is CASSPFHEQYF. Here the CDR3 DNA reads TGTGCCAGCAGCCCCTTCCACGAGCAGTACTTC.